The 7 T cell receptor beta chains in this list originate from one sample, sequenced in a study of T cell responses to AZD1222 COVID-19 vaccine. TCRdb keeps only in-frame clones here, not all; method: immunoSEQ multiplex PCR. The table records approximately 160,000 clones, 90% of them present only once. Sequences were derived from peripheral blood, sampled on day 0 of AZD1222 vaccination. The source is an adult in good health.

This clone was seen a single time. The chain couples TRBV19 to TRBJ2-1; the match to TRBD2 covers 11 bases. CDR3 length equals 15 residues. Germline V gene data show CDR1 as LNHDA and CDR2 as SQIVND (reference sequence). The ends lost 5 bases at V and 3 bases at J; junction bases unmatched: 3. The chain's CDR3 is CASSRLAGIYNEQFF. DNA of the CDR3: TGTGCCAGTAGTCGACTAGCGGGGATCTACAATGAGCAGTTCTTC.

Written as DNA, the CDR3 is TGTGCCAGCACCCTGATTGGCATTAATGAGCAGTTCTTC. Translation: CASTLIGINEQFF. The V call is TRBV2, the J call TRBJ2-1, with D unresolved. The CDR3 consists of 13 residues. Per germline, CDR1 SNHLY and CDR2 FYNNEI. Between the trimmed V and J ends, which lost 7 bases and 7 bases, there was a span of 14 bases.

The chain links TRBV27 to TRBJ2-2, with D unresolved. This CDR3 is 16 amino acids long. V was pared by 7 bases and J by 3 bases, with 18 bases between. Germline V gene data show CDR1 as MNHEY and CDR2 as SMNVEV (reference sequence). This CDR3 reads CASTSPSRRDTGELFF. The CDR3 nucleotides are TGTGCCAGCACCTCGCCGTCCCGAAGGGACACCGGGGAGCTGTTTTTT.

This clone appeared once. V is TRBV4-1 and J is TRBJ1-4; D ambiguous. Trimming took 2 bases from V and 8 from J, leaving 18 bases between them. Germline V gives CDR1 MGHRA, CDR2 YSYEKL. The CDR3 extends over 16 amino acids. CDR3: CASSQPRGSEGEKLFF. The CDR3 nucleotides read TGCGCCAGCAGCCAACCCCGGGGTTCCGAAGGAGAAAAACTGTTTTTT.

V is TRBV29-1 and J is TRBJ1-3; the match to TRBD1 covers 10 bases. The germline gives CDR1 SQVTM, CDR2 ANQGSEA. With 6 bases clipped from V and 2 bases from J, the junction kept 7 bases outside the gene matches. The CDR3 runs to 15 residues. CDR3 sequence reads: CSVQGTGVTGNTIYF. For the CDR3, the DNA is TGCAGCGTACAGGGGACAGGGGTAACTGGAAACACCATATATTTT.

The chain recombines TRBV12-5 with TRBJ2-1; D possibly corresponds to TRBD2 (6 bases). V was clipped by 2 bases and J by 4 bases, with 12 bases between them. CDR1 and CDR2 (germline): LGHNT, FRNRAP. The CDR3 extends over 15 amino acids. CDR3 sequence (DNA): TGTGCTAGTGGTTTGTTTCGGGACTTTTACAATGAGCAGTTCTTC. This codes for CASGLFRDFYNEQFF.

This clone appeared once. The V gene is TRBV7-2, the J gene TRBJ2-7, with 8 nucleotides matching TRBD2. J gave up 0 bases and V 1 base, and 2 bases lay outside the gene matches. Per the germline V gene, CDR1 is SGHTA and CDR2 is FQGNSA. This CDR3 region has 15 residues. CDR3 in amino acids: CASSLGGGSSYEQYF. In nucleotides, the CDR3 is TGTGCCAGCAGCTTAGGCGGGGGGTCCTCCTACGAGCAGTACTTC.